These 10 T cell receptor beta chains originate from one sample sequenced in a study of control samples from healthy donors and cancer patients. The table came from immunoSEQ multiplex PCR; TCRdb's copy has only in-frame clones and leaves some out. The repertoire holds around 130,000 clones, with approximately 94% as singletons. The source material was PBMCs. These receptors came from a man aged 45 to 65 with head and neck cancer.

The CDR3 coding sequence is TGTGCCAGCAGGGGGGGGCAGCGGGGCTACACCTTC. Translated: CASRGGQRGYTF. This chain connects TRBV25-1 to TRBJ1-2; a possible D gene is TRBD1 (6 bases). Germline V gene data show CDR1 as MGHDK and CDR2 as SYGVNS. With 6 bases removed from V and 8 bases from J, the gap between germline ends came to 13 bases. The CDR3 consists of 12 residues.

The chain has TRBV3-1 (or the pseudogene TRBV3-2) and TRBJ2-2; D unclear. The V end lost 3 bases, the J end lost 6 bases, and 11 bases lay between the germline ends. Germline V gene lookup returns CDR1 LGHDT and CDR2 YNNKEL (reference sequence). The CDR3 loop spans 14 amino acids. As DNA, the CDR3 is TGTGCCAGCAGCCACAGTCGCCATTCCGGGGAGCTGTTTTTT. It specifies CASSHSRHSGELFF.

V and J are TRBV21-1 and TRBJ2-1; the table names TRBD2, a call not compared with the DNA. TRBV21-1 is a recognized pseudogene. The CDR3 extends over 15 amino acids. The DNA of the CDR3 is TGTGCCAGCAGCCCCCGAGGTGGCGGCTACAATGAGCAGTTCTTC. Amino acid sequence: CASSPRGGGYNEQFF.

The chain joins TRBV5-6 to TRBJ2-7; no clear D gene. The CDR3 is 12 residues long. Germline CDR1 reads SGHDT; CDR2 reads YYEEEE. The V and J ends lost 4 bases and 2 bases respectively, with 7 bases between them. The CDR3 spells CASSLPTYEQYF. The CDR3 nucleotides read TGTGCCAGCAGCCTACCCACCTACGAGCAGTACTTC.

The chain recombines TRBV18 with TRBJ2-7; a possible D gene is TRBD1 (6 bases). The V and J ends lost 6 bases and 12 bases respectively, with 21 bases between them. Germline V gene data show CDR1 as KGHSH and CDR2 as LQKENI. The CDR3 loop spans 13 amino acids. CDR3 loop: CASSPDRSSIWYF. CDR3 sequence (DNA): TGTGCCAGCTCTCCCGACAGGTCCTCCATTTGGTACTTC.

The chain combines TRBV29-1 with TRBJ2-6; possible D gene TRBD1, 6 bases. Germline CDR1 and CDR2: SQVTM and ANQGSEA. The CDR3 consists of 19 residues. V shed 2 bases and J shed 3 bases, with 23 bases lying between them. The CDR3 is CSVESRQDWGLVGANVLTF. The CDR3 region has the DNA TGCAGCGTTGAATCCCGACAGGATTGGGGTTTGGTTGGGGCCAACGTCCTGACTTTC.

In its sample, this clone was seen a few times. The gene calls are TRBV21-1 and TRBJ1-4. TRBV21-1 represents a pseudogene. The CDR3 is 15 amino acids. CDR3 in amino acids: CASKLRGTQVIKLFF. Written as DNA, the CDR3 is TGTGCCAGCAAATTACGGGGGACACAGGTCATAAAACTGTTTTTT.

The chain carries TRBV11-3 and TRBJ1-1, with D perhaps matching TRBD1 (5 bases). The V end lost 6 bases, the J end lost 0 bases, and 11 bases lay between the germline ends. Germline V lookup: CDR1 SGHNT, CDR2 YENEEA. CDR3 length equals 14 residues. The CDR3 region is CASSEGVVNTEAFF. The CDR3 DNA reads as TGTGCCAGCAGTGAAGGGGTTGTGAACACTGAAGCTTTCTTT.

Remarks on this clone: One end of the junction does not line up with germline, which may come from a read error. The rearrangement links TRBV30 to TRBJ2-7; 7 bases are a match to TRBD1. The V gene's germline CDR1 is GTSNPN and CDR2 SVGIG (reference sequence). The CDR3 is made up of 14 amino acids. In DNA form, the CDR3 reads TGTGCCTGGAGAAGAGACAGGGCGCTGTTTGAATCCCACTTC. Residues: CAWRRDRALFESHF. Supplemented by reference TRBV30 and TRBJ2-7, the full variable domain reads SQTIHQWPATLVQPVGSPLSLECTVEGTSNPNLYWYRQAAGRGLQLLFYSVGIGQISSEVPQNLSASRPQDRQFILSSKKLLLSDSGFYLCAWRRDRALFESHFGPGTRLTVT.

V and J are TRBV12-5 and TRBJ2-3; TRBD1 matches at 10 bases. The ends lost 6 bases at V and 6 bases at J; junction bases unmatched: 12. The CDR3 is 16 residues long. CDR1 LGHNT and CDR2 FRNRAP come from the germline V gene. CDR3 sequence (DNA): TGTGCTAGTGGGGGGCCTCGACAGGGGGCGAAGGATACGCAGTATTTT. Its protein is CASGGPRQGAKDTQYF.